This T cell receptor beta chain was sequenced for a study of T-cell reconstitution after alpha-beta-depleted transplantation in children. This clonotype was detected many times. Unique molecular identifiers were used to barcode this TCRbeta library. TCRdb re-analysed the PCR reads in MiXCR, keeping a single row per CDR3 protein. The table lists 200,000 to 250,000 distinct CDR3 sequences, 9.7% of them singletons. V dropped 3 bases and J dropped 1; count of bases not matched to a gene: 8. Germline assignment: CDR1 SGHRS and CDR2 YFSETQ. This CDR3 spans 17 amino acids. This chain links TRBV5-1 with TRBJ2-3, with 10 bases that match TRBD2. Sequencing used PBMCs from the stem cell graft donor, obtained from the stem cell graft. The TCR was taken from a human donor who donated a stem cell graft to a child with SCID. DNA of the CDR3: TGCGCCAGCAGCTGGCCGCGGGGGACTAGCGGCACAGATACGCAGTATTTT. This sequence encodes CASSWPRGTSGTDTQYF.